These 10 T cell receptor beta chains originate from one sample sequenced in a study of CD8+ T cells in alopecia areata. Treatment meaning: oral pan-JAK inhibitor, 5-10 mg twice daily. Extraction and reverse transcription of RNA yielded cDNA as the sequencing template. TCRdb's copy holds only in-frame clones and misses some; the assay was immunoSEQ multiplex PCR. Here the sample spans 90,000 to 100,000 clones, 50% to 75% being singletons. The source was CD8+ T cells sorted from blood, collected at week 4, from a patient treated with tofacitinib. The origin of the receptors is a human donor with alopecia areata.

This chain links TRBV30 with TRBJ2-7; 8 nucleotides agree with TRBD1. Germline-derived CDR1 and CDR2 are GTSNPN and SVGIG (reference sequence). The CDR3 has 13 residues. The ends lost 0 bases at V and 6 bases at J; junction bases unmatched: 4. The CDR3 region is CAWSVAGGIEQYF. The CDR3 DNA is TGTGCCTGGAGTGTAGCAGGGGGCATCGAGCAGTACTTC.

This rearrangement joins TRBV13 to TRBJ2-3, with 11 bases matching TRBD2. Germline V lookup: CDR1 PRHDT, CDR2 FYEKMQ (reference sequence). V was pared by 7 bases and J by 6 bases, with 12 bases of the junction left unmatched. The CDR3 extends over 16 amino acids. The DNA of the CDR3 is TGTGCCAGCACCCCAGCAACTAGCGGGAGTTTGGATACGCAGTATTTT. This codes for CASTPATSGSLDTQYF. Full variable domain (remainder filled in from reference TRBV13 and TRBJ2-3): AAGVIQSPRHLIKEKRETATLKCYPIPRHDTVYWYQQGPGQDPQFLISFYEKMQSDKGSIPDRFSAQQFSDYHSELNMSSLELGDSALYFCASTPATSGSLDTQYFGPGTRLTVL.

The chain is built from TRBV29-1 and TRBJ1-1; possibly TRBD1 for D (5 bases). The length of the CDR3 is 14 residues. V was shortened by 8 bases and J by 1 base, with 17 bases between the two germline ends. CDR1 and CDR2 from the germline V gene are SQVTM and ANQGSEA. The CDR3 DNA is TGCAGCACCCCCCGGGGGATAGGGAACACTGAAGCTTTCTTT. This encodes CSTPRGIGNTEAFF.

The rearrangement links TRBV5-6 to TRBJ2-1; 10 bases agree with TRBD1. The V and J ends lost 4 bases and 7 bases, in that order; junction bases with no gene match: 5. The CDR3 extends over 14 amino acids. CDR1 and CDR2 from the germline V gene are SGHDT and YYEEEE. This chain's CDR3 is CASSEGQGRNEQFF. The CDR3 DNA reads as TGTGCCAGCAGCGAGGGACAGGGGAGGAATGAGCAGTTCTTC.

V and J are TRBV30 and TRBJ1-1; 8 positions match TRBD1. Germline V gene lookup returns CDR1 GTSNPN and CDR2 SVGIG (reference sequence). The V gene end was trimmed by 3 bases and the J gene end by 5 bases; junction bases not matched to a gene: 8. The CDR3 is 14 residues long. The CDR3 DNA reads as TGTGCCTGGAGACGACCACAGGGGGGGACTGAAGCTTTCTTT. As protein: CAWRRPQGGTEAFF.

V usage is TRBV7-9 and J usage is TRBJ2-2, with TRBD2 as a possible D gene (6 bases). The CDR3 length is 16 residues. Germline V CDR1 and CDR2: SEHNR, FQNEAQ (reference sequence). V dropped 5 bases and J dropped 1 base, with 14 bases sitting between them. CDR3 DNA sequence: TGTGCCAGCAGCGTGGAGGGGCGGATGAACACCGGGGAGCTGTTTTTT. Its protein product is CASSVEGRMNTGELFF.

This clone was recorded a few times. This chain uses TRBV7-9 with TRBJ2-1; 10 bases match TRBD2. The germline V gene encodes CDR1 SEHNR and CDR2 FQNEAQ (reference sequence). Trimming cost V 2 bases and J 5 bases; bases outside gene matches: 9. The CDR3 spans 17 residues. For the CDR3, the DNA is TGTGCCAGCAGCTTACCAGCGGGAGGGCGAGGGAACAATGAGCAGTTCTTC. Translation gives CASSLPAGGRGNNEQFF.

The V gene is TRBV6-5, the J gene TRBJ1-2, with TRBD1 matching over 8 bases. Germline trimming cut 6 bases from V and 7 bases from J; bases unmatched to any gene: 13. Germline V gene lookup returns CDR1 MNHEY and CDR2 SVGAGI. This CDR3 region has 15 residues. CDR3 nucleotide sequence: TGTGCCAGCAGCCCAGCAGACAGGGGAGAATTTGGCTACACCTTC. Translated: CASSPADRGEFGYTF.

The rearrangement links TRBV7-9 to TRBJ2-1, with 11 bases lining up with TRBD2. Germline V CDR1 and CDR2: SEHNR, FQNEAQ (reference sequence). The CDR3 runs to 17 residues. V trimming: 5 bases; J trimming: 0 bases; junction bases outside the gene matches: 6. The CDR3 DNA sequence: TGTGCCAGCAGCAAATTAGCGGGAGGGCCCTCCTACAATGAGCAGTTCTTC. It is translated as CASSKLAGGPSYNEQFF.

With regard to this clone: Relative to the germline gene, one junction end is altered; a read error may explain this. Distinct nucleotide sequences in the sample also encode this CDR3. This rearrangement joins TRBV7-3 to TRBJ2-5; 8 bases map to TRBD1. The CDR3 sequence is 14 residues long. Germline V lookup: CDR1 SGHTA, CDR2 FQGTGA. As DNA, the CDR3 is TGTGCTAGCAGCTTAACAGGGGGCCAAGAGACCCAGTACTTC. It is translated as CASSLTGGQETQYF.